These 25 T cell receptor beta chains were all obtained from the same sample, sequenced in a study of cytomegalovirus exposure and HLA in healthy donors. A multiplex PCR was run with 60 Vbeta primers and 13 Jbeta primers. Libraries were prepared by immunoSEQ multiplex PCR; TCRdb keeps only in-frame clonotypes and omits some of them. The sample comprises fewer than 150,000 clones, over 75% of which are singletons, and 5% to 6% rests with the top ten. Sequencing was done on a sample of PBMCs. The receptors come from a woman in her twenties or thirties in good health and CMV-seropositive.

Only a few counts were recorded for this clone. The gene calls are TRBV4-1 and TRBJ1-4; no definite D call. Trimming removed 5 bases from V and 3 bases from J, with 10 bases in between. This CDR3 has 14 amino acids. Germline CDR1 is MGHRA and CDR2 is YSYEKL. DNA of the CDR3: TGCGCCAGCAGCTCCGACACGGCTAATGAAAAACTGTTTTTT. Amino acids: CASSSDTANEKLFF.

This clone was observed a few times. The chain couples TRBV2 to TRBJ1-6; possibly TRBD1 for D (5 bases). This CDR3 comprises 14 residues. The V gene's germline CDR1 is SNHLY and CDR2 FYNNEI. Trimming shortened V by 3 bases and J by 10 bases, and 13 bases separated the two germline ends. DNA for the CDR3: TGTGCCAGCAGTGAGACTCGGGGGGGATCACCCCTCCACTTT. Translating gives CASSETRGGSPLHF.

The genes are TRBV7-9 and TRBJ1-2; D may be TRBD1 (6 bases). Germline CDR1 reads SEHNR; CDR2 reads FQNEAQ (reference sequence). This CDR3 region has 15 residues. V was cut by 5 bases and J by 6 bases, with 19 bases left in between. CDR3 sequence (DNA): TGTGCCAGCAGCCCGACTACCGGGACAAGAGATGGCTACACCTTC. It specifies CASSPTTGTRDGYTF.

A note on this clone: Compared with germline, one end of the junction differs, possibly owing to a read error. This chain joins TRBV7-7 and TRBJ1-5; D is ambiguous. The V gene's germline CDR1 is SSHAT and CDR2 FNYEAQ (reference sequence). The CDR3 spans 18 residues. CDR3 nucleotides: TGTGCTAGCAGCTTTTTGGGCGAAATAATTGGTAGCAATCAGCCCCAGCATTTT. It translates to CASSFLGEIIGSNQPQHF.

This chain uses TRBV19 with TRBJ1-2, with 8 bases that match TRBD1. V dropped 4 bases and J dropped 4; count of bases not matched to a gene: 5. CDR1 is LNHDA and CDR2 is SQIVND in the germline V gene (reference sequence). The CDR3 contains 14 residues. The CDR3 protein is CASSTTGVGYGYTF. CDR3 in DNA: TGTGCCAGTAGTACGACAGGGGTTGGCTATGGCTACACCTTC.

This clone appeared a few times. V is TRBV6-1 and J is TRBJ1-1; D gene uncertain. The CDR3 length is 18 residues. V lost 3 bases, J lost 1 base, and 21 bases lay in between. Germline-derived CDR1 and CDR2 are MNHNS and SASEGT. CDR3 sequence: CASSEAPPGSGWNTEAFF. Written as DNA, the CDR3 is TGTGCCAGCAGTGAGGCCCCCCCAGGTTCAGGTTGGAACACTGAAGCTTTCTTT.

The V gene is TRBV4-1, the J gene TRBJ1-2; TRBD1 matches at 7 bases. CDR3 length: 14 amino acids. CDR1 and CDR2 from the germline V gene are MGHRA and YSYEKL. The trim removed 0 bases at V and 7 bases at J, leaving 5 bases unmatched. For the CDR3, the DNA is TGCGCCAGCAGCCAAGACGACAGGGAAAGTGGCTACACCTTC. Its translation is CASSQDDRESGYTF.

The rearrangement joins TRBV28 to TRBJ1-5; TRBD1 matches 7 bases. The CDR3 totals 15 residues. The V gene end was trimmed by 0 bases and the J gene end by 6 bases; junction bases not matched to a gene: 5. CDR1 MDHEN and CDR2 SYDVKM come from the germline V gene. The DNA of the CDR3 is TGTGCCAGCAGTTTATGGACAGGGATTGGTCAGCCCCAGCATTTT. Translation gives CASSLWTGIGQPQHF.

This clone has more than one count but fewer than ten. The V gene is TRBV9, the J gene TRBJ2-7, with D unclear. Trimming cost V 3 bases and J 0 bases, with 7 bases left between them. This CDR3 is 13 amino acids long. Germline V gene lookup returns CDR1 SGDLS and CDR2 YYNGEE. This chain's CDR3 is CASSAPSSYEQYF. The DNA of the CDR3 is TGTGCCAGCAGCGCGCCCAGCTCCTACGAGCAGTACTTC.

The chain links TRBV4-1 to TRBJ2-5; 9 bases are a match to TRBD2. The J call may be in error: the DNA end matches TRBJ2-7 better. The CDR3 sequence is 16 residues long. Germline CDR1 and CDR2: MGHRA and YSYEKL. CDR3 DNA: TGCGCCAGCAGCCAAGACCGGACTAGCGAACTCTACGAGCAGTACTTC. Its protein is CASSQDRTSELYEQYF.

This clone was counted a single time. The V call is TRBV9, the J call TRBJ2-2; the D is unclear. From germline, CDR1 is SGDLS and CDR2 YYNGEE. The CDR3 contains 15 residues. The V and J ends lost 0 bases and 6 bases respectively, with 12 bases between them. The CDR3 loop reads CASSVGTTVAGELFF. The DNA of the CDR3 is TGTGCCAGCAGCGTAGGTACTACCGTCGCCGGGGAGCTGTTTTTT.

The CDR3 coding sequence is TGTGCCAGCAGCTTCACAGAGAACTATGGCTACACCTTC. Translated: CASSFTENYGYTF. The chain carries TRBV6-5 and TRBJ1-2; unclear D gene. V shed 6 bases and J shed 2 bases, with 10 bases lying between them. The CDR3 is 13 amino acids. CDR1 MNHEY and CDR2 SVGAGI come from the germline V gene.

The chain combines TRBV4-1 with TRBJ1-1; a possible D gene is TRBD1 (6 bases). Trimming left V 7 bases short and J 3 bases short, with 18 bases between. Germline V gene lookup returns CDR1 MGHRA and CDR2 YSYEKL. The CDR3 loop spans 15 amino acids. In nucleotides, the CDR3 is TGCGCCAGCACCAAAAGACAGGCCAGTGACACTGAAGCTTTCTTT. It encodes CASTKRQASDTEAFF.

This chain joins TRBV5-6 and TRBJ1-2, with TRBD1 identical over 8 bases. Losses at the gene ends were 1 base for V and 2 bases for J; bases not matched to a gene: 7. The CDR3 is made up of 16 amino acids. Germline V CDR1 and CDR2: SGHDT, YYEEEE. CDR3 DNA sequence: TGTGCCAGCAGCTTGTACAGGGGGTTAACAAACTATGGCTACACCTTC. Its protein product is CASSLYRGLTNYGYTF.

The chain links TRBV6-1 to TRBJ2-7, with unresolved D. Trimming shortened V by 3 bases and J by 9 bases, and 15 bases separated the two germline ends. The CDR3 is 13 residues long. The germline gives CDR1 MNHNS, CDR2 SASEGT. This CDR3 reads CASSDSPVGGQYF. The CDR3 region has the DNA TGTGCCAGCAGTGACTCCCCGGTCGGCGGGCAGTACTTC.

The chain is built from TRBV7-9 and TRBJ2-7; 7 positions agree with TRBD1. Germline values: CDR1 SEHNR, CDR2 FQNEAQ (reference sequence). CDR3 length: 15 amino acids. The V segment lost 4 bases and the J segment 2 bases; nucleotides outside the gene matches: 8. The CDR3 sequence: CASSYVTGETYEQYF. The CDR3, as DNA: TGTGCCAGCAGCTATGTTACAGGGGAGACCTACGAGCAGTACTTC.

The genes are TRBV2 and TRBJ2-7, with D possibly matching TRBD1 (6 bases). Deletions cut 9 bases from V and 2 bases from J, with 11 bases between. Germline assignment: CDR1 SNHLY and CDR2 FYNNEI. The CDR3 is 12 amino acids. Here the CDR3 reads CASTTGTYEQYF. In DNA form, the CDR3 reads TGTGCCAGTACTACAGGGACCTACGAGCAGTACTTC.

The rearrangement links TRBV6-1 to TRBJ2-1; 9 bases are a match to TRBD1. The length of the CDR3 is 13 residues. Germline CDR1 MNHNS, CDR2 SASEGT. Unmatched junction bases numbered 3, after V lost 9 bases and J lost 3 bases. The chain's CDR3 is CASDRGIYNEQFF. DNA for the CDR3: TGTGCCAGTGACAGGGGGATCTACAATGAGCAGTTCTTC.

This chain links TRBV18 with TRBJ2-7; tentative D call: TRBD2 (6 bases). Germline lookup yields CDR1 KGHSH and CDR2 LQKENI. V was clipped by 2 bases and J by 2 bases, with 10 bases between them. The CDR3 totals 14 residues. This chain's CDR3 is CASSPGGVTYEQYF. CDR3 coding DNA: TGTGCCAGCTCACCAGGCGGGGTTACCTACGAGCAGTACTTC.

The CDR3: CAITTGTGLNGYTF. The DNA for the CDR3 is TGTGCCATCACCACCGGGACAGGTCTCAATGGCTACACCTTC. The V and J genes are TRBV10-3 and TRBJ1-2; 8 bases agree with TRBD1. Trimming at V came to 7 bases and at J to 6 bases, leaving 10 bases not matched to a gene. CDR3 length equals 14 residues. Per the germline V gene, CDR1 is ENHRY and CDR2 is SYGVKD.

The count of this clone is one. The chain carries TRBV14 and TRBJ2-6; D is possibly TRBD1 (6 bases). The CDR3 is 17 amino acids. Trimming removed 1 base at V and 0 bases at J, with 10 bases between. CDR1 and CDR2 (germline): SGHDN, FVKESK. The CDR3 spells CASSQGQALSGANVLTF. The CDR3 nucleotides are TGTGCCAGCAGCCAAGGACAGGCCCTCTCTGGGGCCAACGTCCTGACTTTC. Using reference TRBV14 and TRBJ2-6 for the parts outside the CDR3, the full variable domain is EAGVTQFPSHSVIEKGQTVTLRCDPISGHDNLYWYRRVMGKEIKFLLHFVKESKQDESGMPNNRFLAERTGGTYSTLKVQPAELEDSGVYFCASSQGQALSGANVLTFGAGSRLTVL.

The J gene is TRBJ2-3, the V gene TRBV7-3; TRBD2 matches 8 bases. The CDR3 contains 16 residues. J was trimmed by 4 bases and V by 3 bases; bases with no gene match: 9. The V gene's germline CDR1 is SGHTA and CDR2 FQGTGA. Written as DNA, the CDR3 is TGTGCCAGCAGCTTGTCAAGCGGGAGTGAGTCAGATACGCAGTATTTT. Residues: CASSLSSGSESDTQYF. The whole variable domain, filled in from reference TRBV7-3 and TRBJ2-3, reads GAGVSQTPSNKVTEKGKYVELRCDPISGHTALYWYRQSLGQGPEFLIYFQGTGAADDSGLPNDRFFAVRPEGSVSTLKIQRTERGDSAVYLCASSLSSGSESDTQYFGPGTRLTVL.

The chain is built from TRBV5-4 and TRBJ2-7; 7 bases match TRBD1. This CDR3 comprises 15 residues. CDR1 is SGHNT and CDR2 is YYREEE in the germline V gene (reference sequence). V shed 3 bases and J 2 bases; nucleotides not matched to a gene: 8. The CDR3 loop is CASSSTGTAAYEQYF. CDR3 in DNA: TGTGCCAGCAGCTCTACCGGGACAGCCGCCTACGAGCAGTACTTC.

J is TRBJ1-6 and V is TRBV5-1, with 10 bases that match TRBD1. Germline V gene data show CDR1 as SGHRS and CDR2 as YFSETQ. After removal of 4 bases from V and 6 bases from J, the junction contained 4 bases not matched to a gene. The CDR3 consists of 15 residues. The CDR3 DNA follows: TGCGCCAGCAGCCTCGACAGGGGGCTTAATTCACCCCTCCACTTT. It codes for CASSLDRGLNSPLHF.

The chain links TRBV6-5 to TRBJ2-7; D is unresolved. V gave up 2 bases and J gave up 2 bases, with 10 bases separating them. This CDR3 spans 14 amino acids. CDR1 is MNHEY, CDR2 SVGAGI, per germline. The CDR3 DNA follows: TGTGCCAGCAGTTACCGCGGCAGTACCTACGAGCAGTACTTC. It encodes CASSYRGSTYEQYF.